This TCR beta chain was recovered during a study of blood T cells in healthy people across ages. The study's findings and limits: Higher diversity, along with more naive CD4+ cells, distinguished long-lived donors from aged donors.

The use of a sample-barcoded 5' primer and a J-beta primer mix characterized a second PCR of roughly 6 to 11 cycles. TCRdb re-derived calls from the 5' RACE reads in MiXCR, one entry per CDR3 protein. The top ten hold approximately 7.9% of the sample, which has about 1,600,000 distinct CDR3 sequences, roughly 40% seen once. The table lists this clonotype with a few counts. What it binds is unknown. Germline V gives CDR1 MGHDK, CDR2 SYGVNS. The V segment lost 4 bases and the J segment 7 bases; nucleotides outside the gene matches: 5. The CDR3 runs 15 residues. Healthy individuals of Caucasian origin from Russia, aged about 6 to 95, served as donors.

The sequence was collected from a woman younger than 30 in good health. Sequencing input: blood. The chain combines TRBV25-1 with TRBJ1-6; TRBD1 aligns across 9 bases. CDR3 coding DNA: TGTGCCAGCAGTGGAACCGGGACAGGGAATTCACCCCTCCACTTT. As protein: CASSGTGTGNSPLHF.